This T cell receptor beta chain originates from a study of shared clonotypes between healthy human individuals. Study-level background: CD4 naive and CD4 memory each took three plates per donor, while CD8 naive took two and CD8 memory one. Findings and caveats of the study: Despite large depth, rarefaction showed incomplete sorted-subset sequencing.

Of note for this clone: Its target is not known.

The naive CD8 fraction comprised CD45RO-negative cells positively selected for CCR7 and excluded terminally differentiated effector memory CD45RA+ cells. Libraries were prepared by immunoSEQ multiplex PCR; TCRdb keeps only in-frame clonotypes and omits some of them. In the table there are 2 million or so clones, about 95% of which are singletons. Trimming pared 4 bases from V and 8 bases from J, leaving 15 bases between. The germline V gene encodes CDR1 SGHTS and CDR2 YDEGEE. CDR3 length: 14 amino acids. This TCR was recovered from a man aged 18 to 29 in good health. The genes are TRBV5-8 and TRBJ1-4; tentatively, D is TRBD1 (5 bases). The sequenced sample was naive CD8+ T cells sorted from blood. Here the CDR3 DNA reads TGTGCCAGCAGCAAACGGACACCGTACGAAAAACTGTTTTTT. Protein: CASSKRTPYEKLFF.